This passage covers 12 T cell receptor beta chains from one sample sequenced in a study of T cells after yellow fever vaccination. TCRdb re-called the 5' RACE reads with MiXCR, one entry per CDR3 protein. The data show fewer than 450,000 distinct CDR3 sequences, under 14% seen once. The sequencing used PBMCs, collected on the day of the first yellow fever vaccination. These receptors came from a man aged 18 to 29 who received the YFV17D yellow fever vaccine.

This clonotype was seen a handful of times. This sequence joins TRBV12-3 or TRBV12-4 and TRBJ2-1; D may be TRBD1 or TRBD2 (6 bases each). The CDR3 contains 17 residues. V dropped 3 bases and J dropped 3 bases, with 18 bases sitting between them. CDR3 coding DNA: TGTGCCAGCAGTTTCAACAGGGATTCGGGAGACTACAATGAGCAGTTCTTC. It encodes CASSFNRDSGDYNEQFF.

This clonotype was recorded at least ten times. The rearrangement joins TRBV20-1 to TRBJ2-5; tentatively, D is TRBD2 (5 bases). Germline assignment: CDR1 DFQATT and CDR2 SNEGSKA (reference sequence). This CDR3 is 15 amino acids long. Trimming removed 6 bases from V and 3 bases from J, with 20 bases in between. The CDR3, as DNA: TGCAGTGCCCGAAAAGGCGGAACTAGTAAAGAGACCCAGTACTTC. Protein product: CSARKGGTSKETQYF.

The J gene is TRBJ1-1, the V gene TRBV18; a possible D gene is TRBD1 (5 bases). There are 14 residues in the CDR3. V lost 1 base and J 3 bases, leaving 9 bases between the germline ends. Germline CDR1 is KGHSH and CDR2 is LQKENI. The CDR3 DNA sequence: TGTGCCAGCTCACCACTGGCCAGGGACACTGAAGCTTTCTTT. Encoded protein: CASSPLARDTEAFF.

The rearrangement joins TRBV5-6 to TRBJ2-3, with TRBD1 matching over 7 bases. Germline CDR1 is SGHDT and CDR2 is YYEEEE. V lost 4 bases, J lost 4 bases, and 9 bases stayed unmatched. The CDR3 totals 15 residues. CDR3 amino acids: CASSPRQGSADTQYF. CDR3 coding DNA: TGTGCCAGCAGCCCAAGACAGGGTAGCGCAGATACGCAGTATTTT. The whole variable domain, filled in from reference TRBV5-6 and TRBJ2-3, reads DAGVTQSPTHLIKTRGQQVTLRCSPKSGHDTVSWYQQALGQGPQFIFQYYEEEERQRGNFPDRFSGHQFPNYSSELNVNALLLGDSALYLCASSPRQGSADTQYFGPGTRLTVL.

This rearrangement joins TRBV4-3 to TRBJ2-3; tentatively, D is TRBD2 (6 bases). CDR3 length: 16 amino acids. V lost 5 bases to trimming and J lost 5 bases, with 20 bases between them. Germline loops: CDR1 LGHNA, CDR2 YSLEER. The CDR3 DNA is TGCGCCAGCAGCTGGGACTGGCCGGAGGGGCTAGATACGCAGTATTTT. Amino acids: CASSWDWPEGLDTQYF.

CDR3 region: CASRGPGSYNEQFF. In DNA, the CDR3 is TGTGCCAGCAGGGGGCCGGGCTCCTACAATGAGCAGTTCTTC. V gene TRBV19 combines with J gene TRBJ2-1, with 8 positions matching TRBD1. The germline V gene has CDR1 LNHDA and CDR2 SQIVND (reference sequence). J gave up 0 bases and V 9 bases, and 4 bases lay outside the gene matches. The CDR3 totals 14 residues.

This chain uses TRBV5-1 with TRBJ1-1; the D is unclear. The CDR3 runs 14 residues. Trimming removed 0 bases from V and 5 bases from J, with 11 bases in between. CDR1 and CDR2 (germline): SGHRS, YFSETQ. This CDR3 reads CASSLDPLGTEAFF. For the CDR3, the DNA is TGCGCCAGCAGCTTGGACCCCCTAGGTACTGAAGCTTTCTTT.

The CDR3, as DNA: TGTGCCAGCAGCAAAAGGGACGTAGGCTCTGGGGCCAACGTCCTGACTTTC. This sequence encodes CASSKRDVGSGANVLTF. The V gene is TRBV7-9, the J gene TRBJ2-6; D could derive from TRBD1 or TRBD2 (5 bases each). This CDR3 region has 17 residues. The germline CDR1 and CDR2 sequences are SEHNR and FQNEAQ (reference sequence). V was trimmed by 5 bases and J by 0 bases, leaving 14 bases between them.

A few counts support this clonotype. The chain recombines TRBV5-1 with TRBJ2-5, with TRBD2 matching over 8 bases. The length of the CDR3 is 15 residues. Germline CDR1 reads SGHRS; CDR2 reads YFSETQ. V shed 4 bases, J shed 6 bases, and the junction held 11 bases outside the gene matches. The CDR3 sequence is CASSPPGTSSQTQYF. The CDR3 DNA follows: TGCGCCAGCAGCCCTCCCGGGACTAGTAGTCAGACCCAGTACTTC.

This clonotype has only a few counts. The CDR3 coding sequence is TGTGCCAGCAGCTCCGGACGGATTCTTCTCTACAATGAGCAGTTCTTC. Translation: CASSSGRILLYNEQFF. This chain links TRBV7-9 with TRBJ2-1, with D unclear. Deletions cut 4 bases from V and 3 bases from J, with 16 bases between. The germline V gene encodes CDR1 SEHNR and CDR2 FQNEAQ (reference sequence). The CDR3 runs 16 residues. Complete variable domain (other parts from reference TRBV7-9 and TRBJ2-1): DTGVSQNPRHKITKRGQNVTFRCDPISEHNRLYWYRQTLGQGPEFLTYFQNEAQLEKSRLLSDRFSAERPKGSFSTLEIQRTEQGDSAMYLCASSSGRILLYNEQFFGPGTRLTVL.

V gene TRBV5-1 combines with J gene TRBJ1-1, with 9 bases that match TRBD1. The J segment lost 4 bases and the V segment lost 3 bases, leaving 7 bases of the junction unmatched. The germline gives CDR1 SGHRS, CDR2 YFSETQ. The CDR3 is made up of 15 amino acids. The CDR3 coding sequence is TGCGCCAGCAGCTCCTTACAGGGGGCAAGCACTGAAGCTTTCTTT. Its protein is CASSSLQGASTEAFF.

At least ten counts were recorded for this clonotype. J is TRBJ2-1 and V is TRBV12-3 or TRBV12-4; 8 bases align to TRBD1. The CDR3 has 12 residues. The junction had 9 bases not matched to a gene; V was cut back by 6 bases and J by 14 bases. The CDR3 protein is CASSSGQGEKFF. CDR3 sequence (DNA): TGTGCCAGCAGCTCCGGACAGGGCGAGAAGTTCTTC.